A selection of T cell receptor beta chains follows, all from one sample in a study of shared clonotypes between healthy human individuals. Some clones are missing from TCRdb's copy, which holds only in-frame ones; the method was immunoSEQ multiplex PCR. This sample yields around 2.5 million clones, of which over 85% are seen a single time; approximately 0.36% belongs to the top ten. The source material was naive CD4+ T cells from PBMCs. Source of these receptors: a man younger than 35 in good health. Some clones in this sample may be carry-over from other donors' samples. Both conserved end residues are part of each CDR3. Expanded clones get a size class; other rows say once, few or many, or leave the size out.

few | TRBV20-1 | CSASNMGAFF
- | TRBV7-2 | CASSRINEQFF
- | TRBV7-3 | CASSLNSGSLEGYTF
- | TRBV5-1 | CASKEGGKNEQFF
- | TRBV2 | CASSTDRGYLEAFF
- | TRBV14 | CASRRQGVGEKLFF
few | TRBV5-6 | CASSLRREGEKLFF
- | TRBV7-3 | CASSPTGGYGYTF
- | TRBV10-3 | CAISESDSIEQYF
- | TRBV5-1 | CASSEYGLEYEQYF
- | TRBV11-3 | CASSLEGRGTGELFF
- | TRBV27 | CASSLPARFRVYNEQFF
- | TRBV9 | CASSVGLVQGNGYTF
- | TRBV6-6 | CASSDPGLASYEQFF
- | TRBV6-1 | CASGARTNEKLFF
- | TRBV9 | CASSASSGGNTGELFF
- | TRBV30 | CAWVAKGAYNEQFF
- | TRBV29-1 | CSVGMQYEQYF
- | TRBV19 | CASSKGGSGANVLTF
- | TRBV19 | CASSIGSGNYGYTF
- | TRBV28 | CASSTIVQGAEQYF
- | TRBV7-2 | CASSARTYNEQFF
- | TRBV6-5 | CASSLPPGGTDNEQFF
- | TRBV18 | CASSQGLAGAVTDTQYF
- | TRBV18 | CASSRSLAREDYGYTF
- | TRBV6-1 | CASSESRQGTASVSDTQYF
once | TRBV5-5 | CASTLSVGGTNQPQHF
- | TRBV7-9 | CASSLLASRGNTEAFF
- | TRBV9 | CASSVLLAGGDTQYF
- | TRBV6-5 | CASSSSISSGNTIYF
- | TRBV5-4 | CASSQGRINEQFF
- | TRBV27 | CASSLGWGSARNTEAFF
- | TRBV18 | CASSPVSGSLAKNIQYF
- | TRBV6-6 | CASSYGTRTDTQYF
once | TRBV5-8 | CASSFRGAVAGELFF
- | TRBV5-1 | CASSLIPGDGELFF
- | TRBV28 | CASSSPAGDFNQPQHF
- | TRBV19 | CASTKGVYSNQPQHF
- | TRBV6-6 | CASRGRDTGELFF